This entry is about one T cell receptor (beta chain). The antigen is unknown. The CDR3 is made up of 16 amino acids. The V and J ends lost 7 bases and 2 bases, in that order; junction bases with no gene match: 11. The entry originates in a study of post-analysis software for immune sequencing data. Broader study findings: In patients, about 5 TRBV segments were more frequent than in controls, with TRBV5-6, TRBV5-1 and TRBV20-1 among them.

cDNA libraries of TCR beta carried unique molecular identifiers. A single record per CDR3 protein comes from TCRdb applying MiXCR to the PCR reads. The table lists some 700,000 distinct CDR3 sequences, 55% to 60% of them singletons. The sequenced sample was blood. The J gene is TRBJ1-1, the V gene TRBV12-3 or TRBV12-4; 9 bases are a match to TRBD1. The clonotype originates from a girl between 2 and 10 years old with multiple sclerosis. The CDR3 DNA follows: TGTGCCAGCACCGGAACAGGGGGCCAATTAAACACTGAAGCTTTCTTT. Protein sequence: CASTGTGGQLNTEAFF.